This entry is about one T cell receptor beta chain. These data originate in a study of cytomegalovirus exposure and HLA in healthy donors. Germline CDR1 reads MNHEY; CDR2 reads SMNVEV (reference sequence). The CDR3 consists of 14 residues. Unmatched junction bases numbered 3, after V lost 5 bases and J lost 2 bases. PCR employed 60 Vbeta and 13 Jbeta primers. Produced via immunoSEQ multiplex PCR; TCRdb's table is partial and in-frame only. This sample carries about 200,000 clones, under 85% of them seen once, and the ten largest clones take about 1.7%. This rearrangement joins TRBV27 to TRBJ2-1; TRBD1 matches 7 bases. This sequence was found in a man aged 50 to 59 in good health and CMV-seronegative. Material for sequencing was PBMCs. The DNA of the CDR3 is TGTGCCAGCAGTGTTGACAGGGCCTACAATGAGCAGTTCTTC. Protein sequence: CASSVDRAYNEQFF.